These 32 T cell receptor beta chains share one sample of origin, sequenced in a study of cytomegalovirus exposure and HLA in healthy donors. In the PCR, 60 Vbeta and 13 Jbeta primers were used. Using immunoSEQ multiplex PCR, the repertoire was profiled, and TCRdb retains in-frame clones only, with some absent. The sample has around 170,000 clones, 75% to 90% seen once. The sample taken for sequencing was PBMCs. These receptors were obtained from a woman aged 18-30 years in good health and CMV-seronegative.

This clone showed up just once. Other DNA sequences in the same sample also yield this CDR3. V and J are TRBV2 and TRBJ2-3; no clear D. The V and J ends lost 4 bases and 0 bases respectively, with 8 bases between them. This CDR3 has 14 residues. Germline lookup yields CDR1 SNHLY and CDR2 FYNNEI. CDR3 sequence (DNA): TGTGCCAGCAGTGGAGGCCCTAGCACAGATACGCAGTATTTT. This translates into CASSGGPSTDTQYF.

This clone was observed a few times. Other DNA sequences in the same sample also yield this CDR3. This chain joins TRBV2 and TRBJ2-1, with 12 bases identical to TRBD2. Germline V gene lookup returns CDR1 SNHLY and CDR2 FYNNEI. This CDR3 has 15 amino acids. V lost 4 bases, J lost 5 bases, and 3 bases stayed unmatched. The CDR3 reads CASSGLAGGDNEQFF. The CDR3 coding sequence is TGTGCCAGCAGTGGCCTAGCGGGAGGGGACAATGAGCAGTTCTTC.

The chain combines TRBV7-9 with TRBJ2-5, with TRBD1 identical over 8 bases. CDR1 is SEHNR and CDR2 is FQNEAQ in the germline V gene (reference sequence). CDR3 length: 15 residues. V gave up 4 bases and J gave up 2 bases; unmatched junction bases: 6. The CDR3 nucleotides read TGTGCCAGCAGCTCAGACAGGGGCCCGCAAGAGACCCAGTACTTC. Translation gives CASSSDRGPQETQYF.

V and J are TRBV2 and TRBJ1-2, with TRBD1 as a possible D gene (5 bases). Germline loops: CDR1 SNHLY, CDR2 FYNNEI. The CDR3 totals 16 residues. V lost 1 base and J lost 8, with 20 bases in between. In nucleotides, the CDR3 is TGTGCCAGCAGTGAAGTAGTATGGAAGGGGCCGCGGGGCTACACCTTC. This sequence encodes CASSEVVWKGPRGYTF.

The rearrangement links TRBV10-3 to TRBJ2-1; 7 bases agree with TRBD2. Germline V gene data show CDR1 as ENHRY and CDR2 as SYGVKD. Trimming at V came to 3 bases and at J to 4 bases, leaving 6 bases not matched to a gene. CDR3 length equals 15 residues. CDR3 nucleotides: TGTGCCATCAGTGACCGAGCGGGGAAATACAATGAGCAGTTCTTC. Encoded protein: CAISDRAGKYNEQFF.

This clone has just one count. A read error is likely, as this CDR3 ends without the conserved phenylalanine or tryptophan. The rearrangement uses TRBV6-1 and TRBJ1-5; D possibly corresponds to TRBD1 (5 bases). V lost 4 bases, J lost 0 bases, and 10 bases lay in between. CDR1 and CDR2 (germline): MNHNS, SASEGT. The CDR3 runs 15 residues. The CDR3 sequence is CASSGGLYSNQPQHL. As DNA, the CDR3 is TGTGCCAGCAGTGGGGGACTGTATAGCAATCAGCCCCAGCATCTT.

This clone was observed a single time. This chain links TRBV4-2 with TRBJ2-1, with a tentative D call TRBD2 (6 bases). The V end lost 6 bases, the J end lost 0 bases, and 15 bases lay between the germline ends. CDR1 and CDR2 from the germline V gene are LGHNA and YNFKEQ. The CDR3 runs to 16 residues. The CDR3 DNA reads as TGTGCCAGCAGTCGGGGTGGGGGGAGCTCCTACAATGAGCAGTTCTTC. Translated, it gives CASSRGGGSSYNEQFF.

This sequence joins TRBV19 and TRBJ2-6, with TRBD1 matching over 10 bases. The junction had 18 bases not matched to a gene; V was cut back by 5 bases and J by 2 bases. Germline CDR1 LNHDA, CDR2 SQIVND (reference sequence). This CDR3 is 21 amino acids long. CDR3 loop: CASSSRQGAKIDRTGANVLTF. CDR3 nucleotides: TGTGCCAGTAGTTCACGACAGGGGGCGAAAATCGACCGAACTGGGGCCAACGTCCTGACTTTC. The whole variable domain, filled in from reference TRBV19 and TRBJ2-6, reads DGGITQSPKYLFRKEGQNVTLSCEQNLNHDAMYWYRQDPGQGLRLIYYSQIVNDFQKGDIAEGYSVSREKKESFPLTVTSAQKNPTAFYLCASSSRQGAKIDRTGANVLTFGAGSRLTVL.

The chain links TRBV29-1 to TRBJ2-3; 11 nucleotides match TRBD2. The V gene end was trimmed by 3 bases and the J gene end by 2 bases; junction bases not matched to a gene: 4. CDR1 and CDR2 from the germline V gene are SQVTM and ANQGSEA. This CDR3 comprises 15 residues. CDR3 nucleotide sequence: TGCAGCGTTGACACTAGCGGGGGCATCACAGATACGCAGTATTTT. Residues: CSVDTSGGITDTQYF.

The chain has TRBV11-2 and TRBJ1-2, with TRBD1 matching over 7 bases. The CDR3 consists of 16 residues. V shed 5 bases and J 3 bases; nucleotides not matched to a gene: 12. The germline V gene encodes CDR1 SGHAT and CDR2 FQNNGV. The CDR3 DNA is TGTGCCAGCAGCGCTCCCGGACAGGAAATTTACTATGGCTACACCTTC. Residues: CASSAPGQEIYYGYTF.

This clone turned up a few times. The V and J genes are TRBV19 and TRBJ1-5; D possibly corresponds to TRBD1 (5 bases). The V and J ends lost 3 bases and 5 bases respectively, with 17 bases between them. CDR1 is LNHDA, CDR2 SQIVND, per germline (reference sequence). The CDR3 is 16 amino acids. Here the CDR3 DNA reads TGTGCCAGTAGTATTACGCAGGGATTCAACGATCAGCCCCAGCATTTT. Translation gives CASSITQGFNDQPQHF.

The rearrangement links TRBV30 to TRBJ1-2, with 8 bases lining up with TRBD1. This CDR3 contains 13 residues. The junction had 6 bases not matched to a gene; V was cut back by 2 bases and J by 7 bases. Germline CDR1 is GTSNPN and CDR2 is SVGIG (reference sequence). The CDR3 DNA sequence: TGTGCCTGGAGTACCGGGACAGGCTTTGGCTACACCTTC. It is translated as CAWSTGTGFGYTF.

The genes are TRBV7-2 and TRBJ1-2; 7 nucleotides match TRBD1. The trim removed 5 bases at V and 7 bases at J, leaving 16 bases unmatched. This CDR3 comprises 16 residues. Germline V gene sequence: CDR1 SGHTA, CDR2 FQGNSA. The CDR3 is CASSPLTGVGFGGYTF. CDR3 coding DNA: TGTGCCAGCAGCCCCCTCACAGGGGTTGGGTTCGGTGGCTACACCTTC.

The rearrangement uses TRBV2 and TRBJ2-5; D is perhaps TRBD1 (6 bases). This CDR3 contains 15 residues. Germline CDR1 and CDR2: SNHLY and FYNNEI. Deletions cut 6 bases from V and 3 bases from J, with 17 bases between. Written as DNA, the CDR3 is TGTGCCAGCAGCCAGAACGACGGACAGAAAGAGACCCAGTACTTC. Amino acid sequence: CASSQNDGQKETQYF.

This chain connects TRBV4-1 to TRBJ2-1; 7 bases are shared with TRBD2. The J segment lost 8 bases and the V segment lost 4 bases, leaving 5 bases of the junction unmatched. Germline CDR1 and CDR2: MGHRA and YSYEKL. This CDR3 comprises 13 residues. Written as DNA, the CDR3 is TGCGCCAGCAGCCTTGGGGGGGAAGATGAGCAGTTCTTC. As protein: CASSLGGEDEQFF.

The rearrangement joins TRBV7-8 to TRBJ2-7; 8 nucleotides match TRBD2. This CDR3 has 14 amino acids. The V gene's germline CDR1 is SGHVS and CDR2 FQNEAQ. Losses at the gene ends were 7 bases for V and 6 bases for J; bases not matched to a gene: 11. The CDR3 loop reads CASTRGSGGFEQYF. The DNA of the CDR3 is TGTGCCAGCACCCGTGGGAGCGGGGGATTCGAGCAGTACTTC.

The rearrangement joins TRBV5-1 to TRBJ1-1; TRBD1 is a possible D gene (5 bases). Germline CDR1 reads SGHRS; CDR2 reads YFSETQ. The V end was cut by 3 bases, the J end by 5 bases, with 14 bases between. The CDR3 is 14 amino acids. CDR3 sequence reads: CASSWDGSWTEAFF. The CDR3 bases are TGCGCCAGCAGCTGGGACGGGAGTTGGACTGAAGCTTTCTTT. Full variable domain (missing parts from reference TRBV5-1 and TRBJ1-1): KAGVTQTPRYLIKTRGQQVTLSCSPISGHRSVSWYQQTPGQGLQFLFEYFSETQRNKGNFPGRFSGRQFSNSRSEMNVSTLELGDSALYLCASSWDGSWTEAFFGQGTRLTVV.

The rearrangement links TRBV7-3 to TRBJ2-3; D perhaps matches TRBD2 (6 bases). Trimming stripped 5 bases from V and 3 bases from J, with 18 bases between. This CDR3 has 16 amino acids. The germline CDR1 and CDR2 sequences are SGHTA and FQGTGA. CDR3 protein: CASSGTPNLLTDTQYF. CDR3 coding DNA: TGTGCCAGCAGCGGGACTCCAAACCTCCTAACAGATACGCAGTATTTT.

The gene calls are TRBV25-1 and TRBJ2-3; D gene uncertain. CDR3 length equals 13 residues. Trimming took off 5 bases at V and 4 bases at J, with 10 bases between the two ends. CDR1 and CDR2 from the germline V gene are MGHDK and SYGVNS. CDR3: CASSSTAPDTQYF. The CDR3 DNA sequence: TGTGCCAGCAGTTCTACAGCCCCAGATACGCAGTATTTT.

J is TRBJ2-1 and V is TRBV19; the D gene is possibly TRBD2 (6 bases). CDR1 is LNHDA, CDR2 SQIVND, per germline (reference sequence). The CDR3 contains 15 residues. V lost 6 bases and J lost 1, with 13 bases in between. CDR3 coding DNA: TGTGCCAGTAGCTTTCTCGGGAGTTCCTACAATGAGCAGTTCTTC. Its protein product is CASSFLGSSYNEQFF.

The chain employs TRBV7-7 and TRBJ2-2; 7 nucleotides align to TRBD2. CDR3 length equals 15 residues. Germline V gene data show CDR1 as SSHAT and CDR2 as FNYEAQ (reference sequence). V gave up 5 bases and J gave up 8 bases; unmatched junction bases: 11. In DNA, the CDR3 is TGTGCCAGCAGCGCGATCGCGGGGGAGGTTGGGGAGCTGTTTTTT. Its translation is CASSAIAGEVGELFF.

V usage is TRBV5-1 and J usage is TRBJ2-5; D is perhaps TRBD2 (5 bases). The CDR3 contains 12 residues. CDR1 and CDR2 (germline): SGHRS, YFSETQ. Trimming left V 5 bases short and J 2 bases short, with 7 bases between. The CDR3 DNA follows: TGCGCCAGCAGTTCGGGACAAGAGACCCAGTACTTC. It codes for CASSSGQETQYF.

The V and J genes are TRBV5-1 and TRBJ2-3; D might be TRBD2 (5 bases). Between the trimmed V and J ends, which lost 0 bases and 0 bases, there was a span of 11 bases. Germline assignment: CDR1 SGHRS and CDR2 YFSETQ. The CDR3 has 16 residues. CDR3 coding DNA: TGCGCCAGCAGCTTGGCCGACTATACTAGCACAGATACGCAGTATTTT. Amino acid sequence: CASSLADYTSTDTQYF.

The chain is built from TRBV11-2 and TRBJ2-5, with D possibly TRBD2 on 5 matching bases. V was cut by 4 bases and J by 4 bases, with 13 bases left in between. The V gene's germline CDR1 is SGHAT and CDR2 FQNNGV. The CDR3 sequence is 14 residues long. Written as DNA, the CDR3 is TGTGCCAGCAGCTCCGGACCTGAGGGAGAGACCCAGTACTTC. Protein: CASSSGPEGETQYF. Combining the CDR3 with reference TRBV11-2 and TRBJ2-5 gives the whole variable domain EAGVAQSPRYKIIEKRQSVAFWCNPISGHATLYWYQQILGQGPKLLIQFQNNGVVDDSQLPKDRFSAERLKGVDSTLKIQPAKLEDSAVYLCASSSGPEGETQYFGPGTRLLVL.

Here the CDR3 DNA reads TGTGCCAGTAGTAGCAACAGGGGACTGGAGACCCAGTACTTC. Residues: CASSSNRGLETQYF. The J gene is TRBJ2-5, the V gene TRBV19, with D maybe TRBD1 (7 bases). The CDR3 loop spans 14 amino acids. Germline CDR1 and CDR2: LNHDA and SQIVND (reference sequence). V shed 4 bases and J shed 5 bases, with 14 bases lying between them. Combining the CDR3 with reference TRBV19 and TRBJ2-5 gives the whole variable domain DGGITQSPKYLFRKEGQNVTLSCEQNLNHDAMYWYRQDPGQGLRLIYYSQIVNDFQKGDIAEGYSVSREKKESFPLTVTSAQKNPTAFYLCASSSNRGLETQYFGPGTRLLVL.

J is TRBJ2-1 and V is TRBV4-1; a weak D match, TRBD2 (6 bases). CDR1 MGHRA and CDR2 YSYEKL come from the germline V gene. Trimming left V 1 base short and J 8 bases short, with 18 bases between. This CDR3 comprises 16 residues. CDR3 residues: CASSQGGEAEFDEQFF. CDR3 DNA sequence: TGCGCCAGCAGCCAAGGGGGGGAAGCGGAATTCGATGAGCAGTTCTTC.

This clone was picked up a small number of times. The same CDR3 is also encoded by other DNA sequences in this sample. This sequence joins TRBV6-6 and TRBJ2-7, with D possibly being TRBD2 (6 bases). This CDR3 region has 13 residues. Trimming removed 6 bases at V and 2 bases at J, with 11 bases between. The germline gives CDR1 MNHNY, CDR2 SVGAGI (reference sequence). The CDR3 DNA is TGTGCCAGCAGCGGGGGTTCCCCCTACGAGCAGTACTTC. The encoded protein is CASSGGSPYEQYF.

The chain joins TRBV5-1 to TRBJ2-7; no definite D call. The CDR3 spans 15 residues. The V end lost 0 bases, the J end lost 0 bases, and 10 bases lay between the germline ends. CDR1 SGHRS and CDR2 YFSETQ come from the germline V gene. The CDR3 sequence is CASSLDRVISYEQYF. CDR3 in DNA: TGCGCCAGCAGCTTGGATCGGGTGATCTCCTACGAGCAGTACTTC.

This chain's CDR3 is CASSPSGGLEKLFF. The CDR3 DNA reads as TGTGCCAGCAGCCCTTCGGGGGGGCTCGAAAAACTGTTTTTT. This chain joins TRBV5-6 and TRBJ1-4, with D perhaps TRBD1 (6 bases). Germline V gene sequence: CDR1 SGHDT, CDR2 YYEEEE. The CDR3 loop spans 14 amino acids. The V and J ends lost 4 bases and 8 bases respectively, with 15 bases between them.

This chain links TRBV4-1 with TRBJ1-2; D is ambiguous. The V and J ends lost 4 bases and 5 bases respectively, with 17 bases between them. The CDR3 totals 15 residues. CDR1 is MGHRA and CDR2 is YSYEKL in the germline V gene. The CDR3, as DNA: TGCGCCAGCAGCCCAGACAATGAAGCGGCTTATGGCTACACCTTC. It codes for CASSPDNEAAYGYTF.

The genes are TRBV9 and TRBJ2-7; 7 nucleotides align to TRBD2. CDR3 length: 14 amino acids. Trimming removed 0 bases from V and 6 bases from J; junction bases left unmatched: 6. The V gene's germline CDR1 is SGDLS and CDR2 YYNGEE. Written as DNA, the CDR3 is TGTGCCAGCAGCGTAGACGGGGGGTCCGCCGAGCAGTACTTC. It codes for CASSVDGGSAEQYF. The full variable domain, in which reference TRBV9 and TRBJ2-7 provide the parts outside the CDR3, is DSGVTQTPKHLITATGQRVTLRCSPRSGDLSVYWYQQSLDQGLQFLIQYYNGEERAKGNILERFSAQQFPDLHSELNLSSLELGDSALYFCASSVDGGSAEQYFGPGTRLTVT.

This clone has just a few counts. The chain employs TRBV19 and TRBJ2-7; TRBD2 might be the D (6 bases). CDR1 and CDR2 from the germline V gene are LNHDA and SQIVND (reference sequence). CDR3 size: 18 residues. Trimming cost V 0 bases and J 2 bases, with 20 bases left between them. CDR3 DNA: TGTGCCAGTAGTATAGATCATTCCCCCGGGAGTCCCACCTACGAGCAGTACTTC. Encoded protein: CASSIDHSPGSPTYEQYF.